The 15 T cell receptor beta chains given below trace back to one sample, sequenced in a study of shared clonotypes between healthy human individuals. Libraries were prepared by immunoSEQ multiplex PCR; TCRdb keeps only in-frame clonotypes and omits some of them. The sample contains around 1.9 million clones, 85% to 95% of which appear only once. Terminally differentiated effector memory CD45RA+ cells were excluded from the naive CD8 cells, which were CD45RO-negative and positively selected for CCR7. Material: naive CD8+ T cells from PBMCs. These receptors were taken from a man younger than 35 in good health. Some clones in this sample may be carry-over from other donors' samples.

V is TRBV6-5 and J is TRBJ2-5; D ambiguous. This CDR3 has 15 amino acids. Germline-derived CDR1 and CDR2 are MNHEY and SVGAGI. V lost 0 bases and J lost 2, with 10 bases in between. The DNA of the CDR3 is TGTGCCAGCAGTTACTCTTTCAGCGATCAAGAGACCCAGTACTTC. It specifies CASSYSFSDQETQYF.

V gene TRBV7-8 combines with J gene TRBJ2-7; 7 bases align to TRBD1. The junction had 5 bases not matched to a gene; V was cut back by 1 base and J by 5 bases. This CDR3 contains 14 residues. Looked up from germline, CDR1 is SGHVS and CDR2 is FQNEAQ. As DNA, the CDR3 is TGTGCCAGCAGCTTAGTGGGACAGAACCACGAGCAGTACTTC. Its protein product is CASSLVGQNHEQYF.

The genes are TRBV14 and TRBJ2-1, with D possibly matching TRBD2 (6 bases). The CDR3 has 18 amino acids. Germline loops: CDR1 SGHDN, CDR2 FVKESK. V was pared by 1 base and J by 6 bases, with 22 bases between. The CDR3 coding sequence is TGTGCCAGCAGCCAAGTTGGTTTGGGGCGGGGCTGGCCCAATGAGCAGTTCTTC. Translated: CASSQVGLGRGWPNEQFF.

This clone has more than one count but fewer than ten. In the same sample, other DNA sequences code for this CDR3. The chain combines TRBV11-2 with TRBJ1-1; D gene ambiguous. This CDR3 has 13 amino acids. Germline CDR1 is SGHAT and CDR2 is FQNNGV. Trimming took off 0 bases at V and 3 bases at J, with 5 bases between the two ends. The CDR3 region is CASSLESDTEAFF. The CDR3 DNA reads as TGTGCCAGCAGCTTAGAATCCGACACTGAAGCTTTCTTT.

The chain is built from TRBV11-2 and TRBJ2-7, with D tentatively TRBD2 (5 bases). V lost 8 bases to trimming and J lost 2 bases, with 19 bases between them. CDR3 size: 15 residues. The germline V gene has CDR1 SGHAT and CDR2 FQNNGV. CDR3 DNA: TGTGCCAGCCTTAAGAGTGGGAGCCCCACCTACGAGCAGTACTTC. Its protein is CASLKSGSPTYEQYF.

This chain joins TRBV4-1 and TRBJ2-7; D is perhaps TRBD2 (6 bases). Looked up from germline, CDR1 is MGHRA and CDR2 is YSYEKL. The V end was cut by 0 bases, the J end by 6 bases, with 15 bases between. The CDR3 totals 15 residues. CDR3 residues: CASSQDIRLVGEQYF. DNA for the CDR3: TGCGCCAGCAGCCAAGACATTCGACTAGTTGGCGAGCAGTACTTC.

This rearrangement joins TRBV5-4 to TRBJ2-3, with D perhaps TRBD2 (6 bases). In germline, CDR1 is SGHNT, CDR2 YYREEE (reference sequence). V was clipped by 2 bases and J by 5 bases, with 15 bases between them. The CDR3 consists of 15 residues. DNA of the CDR3: TGTGCCAGCAGCTTTCGCCGGGAGAGGGAAGATACGCAGTATTTT. This sequence encodes CASSFRREREDTQYF.

The rearrangement joins TRBV5-1 to TRBJ2-7; the match to TRBD1 covers 9 bases. With 4 bases clipped from V and 3 bases from J, the junction kept 5 bases outside the gene matches. This CDR3 contains 14 residues. Looked up from germline, CDR1 is SGHRS and CDR2 is YFSETQ. The CDR3 sequence is CASSRATGGYEQYF. In DNA, the CDR3 is TGCGCCAGCAGCCGGGCGACAGGGGGCTACGAGCAGTACTTC.

The genes are TRBV7-9 and TRBJ1-2; TRBD1 might be the D (5 bases). From germline, CDR1 is SEHNR and CDR2 FQNEAQ (reference sequence). The CDR3 covers 15 residues. Trimming left V 5 bases short and J 2 bases short, with 15 bases between. CDR3 region: CASSHTNSGNYGYTF. The DNA for the CDR3 is TGTGCCAGCAGCCACACCAACTCAGGGAACTATGGCTACACCTTC.

This rearrangement joins TRBV27 to TRBJ2-2, with a tentative D call TRBD2 (5 bases). In germline, CDR1 is MNHEY, CDR2 SMNVEV (reference sequence). The CDR3 extends over 16 amino acids. The V end lost 5 bases, the J end lost 7 bases, and 20 bases lay between the germline ends. CDR3 coding DNA: TGTGCCAGCAGTCCCCTCGCGGGTGGAGTAAACGGGGAGCTGTTTTTT. Translation: CASSPLAGGVNGELFF.

This clone appeared once. J is TRBJ2-7 and V is TRBV10-3; 8 nucleotides match TRBD2. In germline, CDR1 is ENHRY, CDR2 SYGVKD. V lost 3 bases and J lost 4; bases outside the gene matches: 8. CDR3 length equals 15 residues. CDR3 DNA: TGTGCCATCAGTGACCCAGCGGGAGTCGGGTACGAGCAGTACTTC. It translates to CAISDPAGVGYEQYF.

The chain employs TRBV5-1 and TRBJ2-7; D may match TRBD1 or TRBD2 (5 bases each). The germline V and J ends were trimmed by 4 bases and 2 bases, with 13 bases remaining between them. The germline V gene has CDR1 SGHRS and CDR2 YFSETQ. The CDR3 extends over 14 amino acids. The CDR3 sequence: CASSGRDGPYEQYF. CDR3 coding DNA: TGCGCCAGCAGCGGCCGGGACGGGCCCTACGAGCAGTACTTC.

The CDR3 DNA is TGTGCCACCCTCCCCGAGTTAAACGGGGGGTATGAGCAGTTCTTC. The encoded protein is CATLPELNGGYEQFF. The genes are TRBV15 and TRBJ2-1; 7 bases are shared with TRBD2. The CDR3 totals 15 residues. From germline, CDR1 is LNHNV and CDR2 YYDKDF (reference sequence). Trimming took 8 bases from V and 8 from J; bases not matched to a gene: 15.

This clone was seen once. V usage is TRBV11-2 and J usage is TRBJ1-1, with D perhaps matching TRBD1 (5 bases). Germline CDR1 is SGHAT and CDR2 is FQNNGV. V dropped 3 bases and J dropped 2 bases, with 10 bases sitting between them. The CDR3 consists of 14 residues. The CDR3 here is CASSLSRANTEAFF. The CDR3, as DNA: TGTGCCAGCAGCTTGTCCAGGGCCAACACTGAAGCTTTCTTT.

The V gene is TRBV7-8, the J gene TRBJ2-3, with TRBD2 as a possible D gene (5 bases). The CDR3 extends over 12 amino acids. Germline CDR1 reads SGHVS; CDR2 reads FQNEAQ. Trimming pared 5 bases from V and 10 bases from J, leaving 13 bases between. DNA for the CDR3: TGTGCCAGCAGCCCCGGGGTGCCAGCGCAGTATTTT. This translates into CASSPGVPAQYF.